The 10 T cell receptor beta chains reported below all come from one sample, sequenced in a study of identical twins. TCRdb independently ran MiXCR on the 5' RACE reads; one entry per CDR3 protein. Among about 160,000 distinct CDR3 sequences, 3.5% were seen once, and the ten largest hold roughly 8%. Material: memory T cells sorted from blood. The receptors come from a young man in good health.

This clonotype showed up many times. V and J are TRBV5-6 and TRBJ2-7, with TRBD2 matching over 9 bases. J was trimmed by 4 bases and V by 0 bases; bases with no gene match: 2. From germline, CDR1 is SGHDT and CDR2 YYEEEE. The CDR3 length is 14 residues. CDR3 residues: CASSLGLAEYEQYF. The CDR3 nucleotides are TGTGCCAGCAGCTTGGGACTAGCGGAATACGAGCAGTACTTC. Looking up the rest from reference TRBV5-6 and TRBJ2-7 gives the full variable domain: DAGVTQSPTHLIKTRGQQVTLRCSPKSGHDTVSWYQQALGQGPQFIFQYYEEEERQRGNFPDRFSGHQFPNYSSELNVNALLLGDSALYLCASSLGLAEYEQYFGPGTRLTVT.

In this sample, this clonotype turned up many times. This chain links TRBV7-9 with TRBJ2-4; 7 bases match TRBD2. Germline V gene lookup returns CDR1 SEHNR and CDR2 FQNEAQ (reference sequence). V gave up 2 bases and J gave up 4 bases; unmatched junction bases: 8. CDR3 length equals 16 residues. The CDR3 DNA sequence: TGTGCCAGCAGCTTACCAGCGGGGCAGGGTAAAAACATTCAGTACTTC. This gives the protein CASSLPAGQGKNIQYF.

Many counts were recorded for this clonotype. The V gene is TRBV6-4, the J gene TRBJ2-2; 10 nucleotides align to TRBD1. V dropped 6 bases and J dropped 5; count of bases not matched to a gene: 3. CDR3 length: 14 amino acids. CDR1 and CDR2 (germline): MRHNA, SNTAGT. The CDR3 DNA reads as TGTGCCAGCAGGGGACAGGGGATAACCGGGGAGCTGTTTTTT. Translating it yields CASRGQGITGELFF.

The table lists this clonotype with many counts. The chain combines TRBV6-2 or TRBV6-3 with TRBJ2-3; 13 bases fit TRBD2. Germline CDR1 is MNHEY and CDR2 is SVGEGT. V gave up 8 bases and J gave up 4 bases; unmatched junction bases: 6. This CDR3 is built from 15 residues. The CDR3 reads CASRTSGSRADTQYF. The DNA of the CDR3 is TGTGCCAGCCGGACTAGCGGGAGCCGGGCAGATACGCAGTATTTT.

In its sample, this clonotype was seen many times. V gene TRBV11-2 combines with J gene TRBJ2-1; no clear D. V was cut by 0 bases and J by 2 bases, with 11 bases left in between. This CDR3 spans 16 amino acids. Germline lookup yields CDR1 SGHAT and CDR2 FQNNGV. CDR3 in amino acids: CASSLEPGDTYNEQFF. The CDR3 coding sequence is TGTGCCAGCAGCTTAGAACCGGGCGACACCTACAATGAGCAGTTCTTC.

This clonotype was seen only a few times. V and J are TRBV7-2 and TRBJ2-6, with 8 bases lining up with TRBD1. Unmatched junction bases numbered 4, after V lost 8 bases and J lost 1 base. Germline CDR1 SGHTA, CDR2 FQGNSA. The CDR3 covers 15 residues. CDR3 sequence (DNA): TGTGCCAGCGGCAGGGGGCTTTCTGGGGCCAACGTCCTGACTTTC. The encoded protein is CASGRGLSGANVLTF.

Details on this clonotype: Being one base from a much bigger clone, this may be a read error. The chain uses TRBV5-6 and TRBJ2-7; D gene uncertain. Germline V gives CDR1 SGHDT, CDR2 YYEEEE. This CDR3 is 16 amino acids long. Trimming took 0 bases from V and 0 from J, leaving 13 bases between them. In DNA form, the CDR3 reads TGTGCCAGCAGCTTGGATGGGCAGAGGAGCTCCTACGAGCAGTACTTC. Residues: CASSLDGQRSSYEQYF.

Points on this clonotype: Being one base from a much bigger clone, this may be a read error. The conserved phenylalanine or tryptophan normally closing the CDR3 is absent here, so this likely arose from a read error. This chain connects TRBV12-3 or TRBV12-4 to TRBJ1-1; D may be TRBD1 (5 bases). This CDR3 spans 15 amino acids. V dropped 0 bases and J dropped 5 bases, with 13 bases sitting between them. Written as DNA, the CDR3 is TGTGCCAGCAGTTTAGCGCTATTACGGGGGACTGAAGCTTTCTGT. As protein: CASSLALLRGTEAFC.

This clonotype showed up many times. This chain links TRBV19 with TRBJ2-3, with unresolved D. The V gene lost 3 bases and the J gene lost 9 bases, with 16 bases spanning the gap. The CDR3 covers 14 residues. Germline CDR1 reads LNHDA; CDR2 reads SQIVND (reference sequence). DNA for the CDR3: TGTGCCAGTAGTATTAACGACTTCCGTTCGACGCAGTATTTT. Protein product: CASSINDFRSTQYF.

Many counts were recorded for this clonotype. The chain uses TRBV5-1 and TRBJ1-1; TRBD1 agrees at 9 bases. CDR1 and CDR2 (germline): SGHRS, YFSETQ. The V and J ends lost 8 bases and 0 bases, in that order; junction bases with no gene match: 11. There are 16 residues in the CDR3. CDR3 bases: TGCGCCAGTCGGGGTGGGACAGGGATCATGAACACTGAAGCTTTCTTT. Protein: CASRGGTGIMNTEAFF.